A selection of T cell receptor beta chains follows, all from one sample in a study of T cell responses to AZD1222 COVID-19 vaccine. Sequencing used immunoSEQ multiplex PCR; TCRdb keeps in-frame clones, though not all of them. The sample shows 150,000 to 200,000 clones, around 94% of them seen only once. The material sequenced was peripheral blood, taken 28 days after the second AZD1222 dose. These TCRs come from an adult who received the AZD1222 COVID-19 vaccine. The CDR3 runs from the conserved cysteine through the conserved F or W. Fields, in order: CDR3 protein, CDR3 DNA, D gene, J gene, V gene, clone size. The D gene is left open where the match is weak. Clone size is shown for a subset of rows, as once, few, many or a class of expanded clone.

CDR3aa: CASSLVTSGRNTGELFF
CDR3nt: TGTGCCAGCAGCTTGGTTACTAGCGGGAGGAATACCGGGGAGCTGTTTTTT
d_gene: TRBD2
j_gene: TRBJ2-2
v_gene: TRBV5-4
abundance: .

CDR3aa: CATSRDPVQGQPQHF
CDR3nt: TGTGCCACCAGCAGAGACCCCGTCCAGGGACAGCCCCAGCATTTT
d_gene: .
j_gene: TRBJ1-5
v_gene: TRBV15
abundance: .

CDR3aa: CASSKGVSGNTIYF
CDR3nt: TGTGCCAGCAGCAAAGGGGTATCCGGAAACACCATATATTTT
d_gene: .
j_gene: TRBJ1-3
v_gene: TRBV7-2
abundance: .

CDR3aa: CASGQGPTEAFF
CDR3nt: TGTGCCAGCGGGCAGGGCCCCACTGAAGCTTTCTTT
d_gene: .
j_gene: TRBJ1-1
v_gene: TRBV2
abundance: .

CDR3aa: CASSYLGSGSSDTQYF
CDR3nt: TGTGCCAGCAGCTACCTGGGTAGCGGGAGTTCAGATACGCAGTATTTT
d_gene: TRBD2
j_gene: TRBJ2-3
v_gene: TRBV7-2
abundance: .

CDR3aa: CASSQVWSARGYTF
CDR3nt: TGCGCCAGCAGCCAAGTTTGGTCCGCGCGTGGCTACACCTTC
d_gene: .
j_gene: TRBJ1-2
v_gene: TRBV4-1
abundance: .

CDR3aa: CASSAGQAWWGYTF
CDR3nt: TGTGCCAGCAGCGCCGGACAGGCCTGGTGGGGCTACACCTTC
d_gene: TRBD1
j_gene: TRBJ1-2
v_gene: TRBV11-2
abundance: .

CDR3aa: CASSMGGDYGYTF
CDR3nt: TGTGCCAGCAGCATGGGAGGGGACTATGGCTACACCTTC
d_gene: .
j_gene: TRBJ1-2
v_gene: TRBV7-2
abundance: .

CDR3aa: CASSWDGSYEQYF
CDR3nt: TGTGCCAGCAGCTGGGACGGCTCCTACGAGCAGTACTTC
d_gene: .
j_gene: TRBJ2-7
v_gene: TRBV7-2
abundance: .

CDR3aa: CASSQDPQVETEAFF
CDR3nt: TGCGCCAGCAGCCAAGATCCGCAGGTCGAGACTGAAGCTTTCTTT
d_gene: .
j_gene: TRBJ1-1
v_gene: TRBV4-3
abundance: .

CDR3aa: CASSSAGQGQETQYF
CDR3nt: TGTGCCAGCAGTTCAGCGGGACAGGGCCAAGAGACCCAGTACTTC
d_gene: TRBD1
j_gene: TRBJ2-5
v_gene: TRBV28
abundance: once

CDR3aa: CAWINRGGDTF
CDR3nt: TGTGCCTGGATCAACAGGGGGGGAGACACCTTC
d_gene: TRBD1
j_gene: TRBJ1-2
v_gene: TRBV30
abundance: .

CDR3aa: CASSRRTAANTEAFF
CDR3nt: TGCGCCAGCAGTCGAAGAACGGCGGCGAACACTGAAGCTTTCTTT
d_gene: .
j_gene: TRBJ1-1
v_gene: TRBV23-1
abundance: once

CDR3aa: CASSFRGRGQPQHF
CDR3nt: TGTGCCAGCAGTTTCAGGGGTAGAGGTCAGCCCCAGCATTTT
d_gene: .
j_gene: TRBJ1-5
v_gene: TRBV6-6
abundance: .

CDR3aa: CSVDGVSSYNEQFF
CDR3nt: TGCAGCGTTGACGGGGTAAGCTCCTACAATGAGCAGTTCTTC
d_gene: .
j_gene: TRBJ2-1
v_gene: TRBV29-1
abundance: .

CDR3aa: CASSIRGIGTEAFF
CDR3nt: TGTGCCAGTAGTATTCGAGGCATCGGCACTGAAGCTTTCTTT
d_gene: .
j_gene: TRBJ1-1
v_gene: TRBV19
abundance: .

CDR3aa: CASSQERWTTTDTQYF
CDR3nt: TGTGCCAGCAGCCAAGAGCGGTGGACTACCACAGATACGCAGTATTTT
d_gene: .
j_gene: TRBJ2-3
v_gene: TRBV28
abundance: .

CDR3aa: CASTPLADNTDTQYF
CDR3nt: TGTGCCAGCACCCCACTAGCGGATAACACAGATACGCAGTATTTT
d_gene: .
j_gene: TRBJ2-3
v_gene: TRBV21-1
abundance: .

CDR3aa: CSVEDALSPGVDTDTQYF
CDR3nt: TGCAGCGTTGAAGACGCCCTTTCCCCCGGGGTAGACACAGATACGCAGTATTTT
d_gene: .
j_gene: TRBJ2-3
v_gene: TRBV29-1
abundance: .

CDR3aa: CASSPGLIRGNQPQHF
CDR3nt: TGTGCCAGCTCACCGGGCCTCATCAGGGGCAATCAGCCCCAGCATTTT
d_gene: .
j_gene: TRBJ1-5
v_gene: TRBV18
abundance: .

CDR3aa: CASSSRTSQFF
CDR3nt: TGTGCCAGCAGTTCCCGGACTAGTCAGTTCTTC
d_gene: TRBD2
j_gene: TRBJ2-1
v_gene: TRBV27
abundance: .

CDR3aa: CASSPSREPYEQYF
CDR3nt: TGCGCCAGCAGCCCCTCCAGGGAACCCTACGAGCAGTACTTC
d_gene: .
j_gene: TRBJ2-7
v_gene: TRBV5-1
abundance: .

CDR3aa: CASSAGTLNTGELFF
CDR3nt: TGTGCCAGCAGCGCCGGGACCCTTAACACCGGGGAGCTGTTTTTT
d_gene: .
j_gene: TRBJ2-2
v_gene: TRBV7-2
abundance: .

CDR3aa: CASSQIGDTEAFF
CDR3nt: TGTGCCAGCAGCCAAATAGGGGACACTGAAGCTTTCTTT
d_gene: .
j_gene: TRBJ1-1
v_gene: TRBV3-1/TRBV3-2
abundance: .

CDR3aa: CASSLGTHEQETQYF
CDR3nt: TGTGCCAGCAGCTTAGGGACACACGAACAAGAGACCCAGTACTTC
d_gene: .
j_gene: TRBJ2-5
v_gene: TRBV11-2
abundance: .

CDR3aa: CASSSTGGNYGYTF
CDR3nt: TGTGCCAGCAGCTCGACAGGGGGTAACTATGGCTACACCTTC
d_gene: TRBD1
j_gene: TRBJ1-2
v_gene: TRBV11-2
abundance: .

CDR3aa: CASSYFSGTGTDTQYF
CDR3nt: TGTGCCAGTAGCTACTTTTCCGGGACAGGGACAGATACGCAGTATTTT
d_gene: TRBD1
j_gene: TRBJ2-3
v_gene: TRBV19
abundance: few

CDR3aa: CASSAGASIEAFF
CDR3nt: TGTGCCAGCAGCGCGGGAGCTTCAATTGAAGCTTTCTTT
d_gene: .
j_gene: TRBJ1-1
v_gene: TRBV3-1/TRBV3-2
abundance: .

CDR3aa: CASRTLNAGAFF
CDR3nt: TGTGCCAGCCGGACCTTAAACGCAGGAGCTTTCTTT
d_gene: .
j_gene: TRBJ1-1
v_gene: TRBV28
abundance: .

CDR3aa: CASSSDSGYGYTF
CDR3nt: TGCGCCAGCAGCTCAGACAGCGGCTATGGCTACACCTTC
d_gene: .
j_gene: TRBJ1-2
v_gene: TRBV5-1
abundance: once

CDR3aa: CASSAGQFSHEQYF
CDR3nt: TGTGCCAGCTCGGCAGGACAGTTTAGTCACGAGCAGTACTTC
d_gene: .
j_gene: TRBJ2-7
v_gene: TRBV6-5
abundance: .

CDR3aa: CASNDGQGRREKLFF
CDR3nt: TGTGCCAGCAATGATGGTCAGGGGAGAAGGGAAAAACTGTTTTTT
d_gene: .
j_gene: TRBJ1-4
v_gene: TRBV28
abundance: .

CDR3aa: CASRRDSASYEQYF
CDR3nt: TGTGCCAGCAGGAGGGACTCAGCCTCCTACGAGCAGTACTTC
d_gene: .
j_gene: TRBJ2-7
v_gene: TRBV6-4
abundance: .

CDR3aa: CASSEQGMGAGELFF
CDR3nt: TGCGCCAGCAGTGAACAGGGGATGGGGGCCGGGGAGCTGTTTTTT
d_gene: TRBD1
j_gene: TRBJ2-2
v_gene: TRBV5-1
abundance: .

CDR3aa: CASSIQGYMNTEAFF
CDR3nt: TGTGCCAGTAGTATACAGGGTTATATGAACACTGAAGCTTTCTTT
d_gene: .
j_gene: TRBJ1-1
v_gene: TRBV19
abundance: .

CDR3aa: CASSLAGGRTNYGYTF
CDR3nt: TGTGCCAGCAGCTTGGCCGGGGGCAGAACTAACTATGGCTACACCTTC
d_gene: .
j_gene: TRBJ1-2
v_gene: TRBV5-6
abundance: .

CDR3aa: CASSRQGTRGYEQYF
CDR3nt: TGTGCCAGCAGCCGACAGGGAACTAGAGGCTACGAGCAGTACTTC
d_gene: TRBD1
j_gene: TRBJ2-7
v_gene: TRBV5-6
abundance: .

CDR3aa: CASSKKREDPYEQYF
CDR3nt: TGTGCCAGCAGCAAAAAGCGGGAGGACCCCTACGAGCAGTACTTC
d_gene: TRBD2
j_gene: TRBJ2-7
v_gene: TRBV2
abundance: .

CDR3aa: CAIFSNRGKGQPQHF
CDR3nt: TGTGCCATATTCTCTAACAGGGGTAAGGGTCAGCCCCAGCATTTT
d_gene: TRBD1
j_gene: TRBJ1-5
v_gene: TRBV28
abundance: .

CDR3aa: CASSLVRSSYEQYF
CDR3nt: TGTGCCAGCAGCTTAGTCAGGAGCTCCTACGAGCAGTACTTC
d_gene: .
j_gene: TRBJ2-7
v_gene: TRBV7-8
abundance: .

CDR3aa: CASSLAVGPTDTQYF
CDR3nt: TGTGCCAGCAGCTTGGCGGTGGGACCCACAGATACGCAGTATTTT
d_gene: .
j_gene: TRBJ2-3
v_gene: TRBV5-4
abundance: .

CDR3aa: CASSAQQTGRGYTF
CDR3nt: TGTGCCAGCAGCGCTCAGCAGACAGGTCGTGGCTACACCTTC
d_gene: .
j_gene: TRBJ1-2
v_gene: TRBV9
abundance: .

CDR3aa: CASSSYFQETQYF
CDR3nt: TGTGCCAGCAGTTCATACTTCCAAGAGACCCAGTACTTC
d_gene: .
j_gene: TRBJ2-5
v_gene: TRBV6-5
abundance: .

CDR3aa: CSAGANNEQFF
CDR3nt: TGCAGTGCGGGCGCTAACAATGAGCAGTTCTTC
d_gene: .
j_gene: TRBJ2-1
v_gene: TRBV20-1
abundance: .

CDR3aa: CASSSSTDTQYF
CDR3nt: TGTGCCAGCAGCTCTAGCACAGATACGCAGTATTTT
d_gene: .
j_gene: TRBJ2-3
v_gene: TRBV12-3/TRBV12-4
abundance: .

CDR3aa: CASSLFGRQNTEAFF
CDR3nt: TGTGCCAGCAGTTTATTTGGCAGGCAGAACACTGAAGCTTTCTTT
d_gene: .
j_gene: TRBJ1-1
v_gene: TRBV28
abundance: once

CDR3aa: CASSFSSDTGELFF
CDR3nt: TGTGCCAGCAGCTTTAGTAGCGACACCGGGGAGCTGTTTTTT
d_gene: .
j_gene: TRBJ2-2
v_gene: TRBV7-3
abundance: .

CDR3aa: CASSLRGEGSYEQYF
CDR3nt: TGTGCCAGCAGCTTGCGAGGGGAGGGCTCCTACGAGCAGTACTTC
d_gene: TRBD2
j_gene: TRBJ2-7
v_gene: TRBV7-3
abundance: few

CDR3aa: CASSGGTASTDTQYF
CDR3nt: TGTGCCAGCTCAGGCGGGACAGCCTCCACAGATACGCAGTATTTT
d_gene: .
j_gene: TRBJ2-3
v_gene: TRBV2
abundance: many

CDR3aa: CASSQQGLSNQPQHF
CDR3nt: TGTGCCAGCAGCCAACAGGGGCTTAGCAATCAGCCCCAGCATTTT
d_gene: TRBD1
j_gene: TRBJ1-5
v_gene: TRBV2
abundance: .

CDR3aa: CASSPRVENNEQFF
CDR3nt: TGTGCCAGCTCACCACGCGTCGAAAACAATGAGCAGTTCTTC
d_gene: .
j_gene: TRBJ2-1
v_gene: TRBV18
abundance: .

CDR3aa: CAWSVRQAILKEAFF
CDR3nt: TGTGCCTGGAGTGTGAGGCAGGCGATTTTAAAGGAAGCTTTCTTT
d_gene: .
j_gene: TRBJ1-1
v_gene: TRBV30
abundance: .

CDR3aa: CASSEGARNYGYTF
CDR3nt: TGTGCCAGCAGTGAAGGGGCGAGAAACTATGGCTACACCTTC
d_gene: .
j_gene: TRBJ1-2
v_gene: TRBV25-1
abundance: .